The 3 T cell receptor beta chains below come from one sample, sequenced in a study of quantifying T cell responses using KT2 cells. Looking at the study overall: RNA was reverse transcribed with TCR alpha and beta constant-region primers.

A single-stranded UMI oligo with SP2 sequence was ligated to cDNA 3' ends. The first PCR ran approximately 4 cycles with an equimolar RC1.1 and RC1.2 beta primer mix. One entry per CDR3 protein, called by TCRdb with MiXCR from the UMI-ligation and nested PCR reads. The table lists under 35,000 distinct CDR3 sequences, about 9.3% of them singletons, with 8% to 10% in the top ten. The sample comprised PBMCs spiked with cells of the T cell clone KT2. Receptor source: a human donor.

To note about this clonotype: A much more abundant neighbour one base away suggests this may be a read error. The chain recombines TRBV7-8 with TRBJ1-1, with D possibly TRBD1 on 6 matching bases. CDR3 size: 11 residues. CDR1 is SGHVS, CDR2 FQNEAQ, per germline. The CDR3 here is CASRLAQGAFF. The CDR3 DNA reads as TGTGCCAGCAGATTAGCACAGGGAGCTTTCTTT.

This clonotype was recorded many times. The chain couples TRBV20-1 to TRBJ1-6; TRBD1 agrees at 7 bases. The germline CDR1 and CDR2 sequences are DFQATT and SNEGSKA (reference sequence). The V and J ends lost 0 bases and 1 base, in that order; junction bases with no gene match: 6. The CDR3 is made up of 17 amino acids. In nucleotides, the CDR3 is TGCAGTGCTAGAGATCCTTCAGGGGGATCCTATAATTCACCCCTCCACTTT. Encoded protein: CSARDPSGGSYNSPLHF.

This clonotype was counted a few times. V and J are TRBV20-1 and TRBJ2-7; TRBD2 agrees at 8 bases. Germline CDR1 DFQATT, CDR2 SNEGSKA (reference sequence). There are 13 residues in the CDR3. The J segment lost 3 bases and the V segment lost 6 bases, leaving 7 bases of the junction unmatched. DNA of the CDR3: TGCAGTGCCGCGGGGGGCAGGCTCTACGAGCAGTACTTC. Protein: CSAAGGRLYEQYF.